This TCR beta chain is drawn from a study of T-cell reconstitution after alpha-beta-depleted transplantation in children. For TCRbeta, the library was prepared with unique molecular identifiers. Via MiXCR, TCRdb re-called the PCR reads, giving one row per CDR3 protein. The repertoire holds 670,000 or so distinct CDR3 sequences, with less than 15% as singletons. This clonotype came up a few times. Trimming pared 8 bases from V and 0 bases from J, leaving 14 bases between. The length of the CDR3 is 14 residues. CDR1 is SQVTM and CDR2 is ANQGSEA in the germline V gene. The chain carries TRBV29-1 and TRBJ2-1, with D uncertain. Sequences were derived from PBMCs, sampled before TCRalphabeta/CD19-depleted stem cell transplant. The sequence derives from a girl aged 2-10 years with congenital amegakaryocytic thrombocytopenia, due to receive a stem cell transplant. The CDR3 DNA reads as TGCAGCCCCGTCCCCTCGACCTCCTACAATGAGCAGTTCTTC. Protein product: CSPVPSTSYNEQFF.